This passage covers 23 T cell receptor beta chains from one sample sequenced in a study of blood T cell repertoires in COVID-19. The protocol was immunoSEQ multiplex PCR, while the TCRdb copy is restricted to in-frame clones and leaves out a portion. Of about 210,000 clones listed, more than 80% are singletons. The material sequenced was PBMCs or T cells enriched from blood (not recorded which). These receptors came from a man aged 35-49 years who had recovered from COVID-19.

The chain couples TRBV27 to TRBJ2-7; 8 bases match TRBD1. Germline CDR1 reads MNHEY; CDR2 reads SMNVEV (reference sequence). V trimming: 0 bases; J trimming: 2 bases; junction bases outside the gene matches: 9. CDR3 size: 17 residues. Written as DNA, the CDR3 is TGTGCCAGCAGTTTATCTATTCCTGGACAGGGACCCTACGAGCAGTACTTC. Translation: CASSLSIPGQGPYEQYF.

V and J are TRBV4-1 and TRBJ1-5, with D maybe TRBD1 (5 bases). Germline CDR1 is MGHRA and CDR2 is YSYEKL. V lost 0 bases and J 6 bases, leaving 24 bases between the germline ends. This CDR3 spans 19 amino acids. This chain's CDR3 is CASSQDIPAVGGGSQPQHF. CDR3 nucleotides: TGCGCCAGCAGCCAAGATATCCCTGCGGTCGGGGGAGGAAGTCAGCCCCAGCATTTT.

The chain couples TRBV30 to TRBJ1-5; 11 bases map to TRBD1. The CDR3 is 15 residues long. The V gene's germline CDR1 is GTSNPN and CDR2 SVGIG (reference sequence). V dropped 3 bases and J dropped 5; count of bases not matched to a gene: 6. The CDR3 DNA follows: TGTGCCTGGAGCGCGGACAGGGGGCTTGATCAGCCCCAGCATTTT. It specifies CAWSADRGLDQPQHF.

This clone was seen more than once but under ten times. The chain is built from TRBV18 and TRBJ1-1, with D possibly matching TRBD1 (5 bases). This CDR3 spans 16 amino acids. Germline CDR1 and CDR2: KGHSH and LQKENI. V lost 0 bases, J lost 3 bases, and 14 bases lay in between. The chain's CDR3 is CASSPPGGLGDTEAFF. The CDR3 coding sequence is TGTGCCAGCTCACCACCGGGGGGTTTGGGTGACACTGAAGCTTTCTTT.

The chain is built from TRBV2 and TRBJ2-3, with 14 bases that match TRBD2. In germline, CDR1 is SNHLY, CDR2 FYNNEI. The V and J ends lost 5 bases and 2 bases, in that order; junction bases with no gene match: 6. The CDR3 sequence is 17 residues long. CDR3 DNA sequence: TGTGCCAGCAGTTGGACTAGCGGGGGGCCCTACACAGATACGCAGTATTTT. Translation: CASSWTSGGPYTDTQYF.

The chain combines TRBV2 with TRBJ1-2; D is undetermined. CDR3 length: 16 residues. CDR1 SNHLY and CDR2 FYNNEI come from the germline V gene. Deletions cut 1 base from V and 2 bases from J, with 14 bases between. CDR3 protein: CASSEGGFRKNYGYTF. DNA for the CDR3: TGTGCCAGCAGTGAAGGAGGTTTCCGGAAAAACTATGGCTACACCTTC.

The rearrangement links TRBV2 to TRBJ2-7; 8 nucleotides match TRBD1. Germline CDR1 is SNHLY and CDR2 is FYNNEI. This CDR3 region has 14 residues. Losses at the gene ends were 1 base for V and 3 bases for J; bases not matched to a gene: 2. CDR3 sequence reads: CASSEVGQDYEQYF. The CDR3 DNA sequence: TGTGCCAGCAGTGAAGTGGGACAGGACTACGAGCAGTACTTC. Full variable domain (remainder filled in from reference TRBV2 and TRBJ2-7): EPEVTQTPSHQVTQMGQEVILRCVPISNHLYFYWYRQILGQKVEFLVSFYNNEISEKSEIFDDQFSVERPDGSNFTLKIRSTKLEDSAMYFCASSEVGQDYEQYFGPGTRLTVT.

The chain has TRBV19 and TRBJ1-2; 9 bases are shared with TRBD1. V shed 5 bases and J 5 bases; nucleotides not matched to a gene: 6. The CDR3 is 14 amino acids. Germline V CDR1 and CDR2: LNHDA, SQIVND (reference sequence). CDR3 protein: CASSLLGQGYGYTF. The DNA for the CDR3 is TGTGCCAGTAGTCTCCTGGGACAGGGATATGGCTACACCTTC.

V is TRBV27 and J is TRBJ1-5; D perhaps matches TRBD1 (5 bases). The CDR3 extends over 14 amino acids. Germline V gene data show CDR1 as MNHEY and CDR2 as SMNVEV (reference sequence). The V gene lost 5 bases and the J gene lost 4 bases, with 12 bases spanning the gap. CDR3 in amino acids: CASSPSRGNQPQHF. The CDR3 DNA reads TGTGCCAGCAGTCCCTCACGGGGGAATCAGCCCCAGCATTTT.

V gene TRBV3-1 (or the pseudogene TRBV3-2) combines with J gene TRBJ2-7; D ambiguous. Trimming shortened V by 3 bases and J by 2 bases, and 5 bases separated the two germline ends. The V gene's germline CDR1 is LGHDT and CDR2 YNNKEL (reference sequence). The CDR3 is made up of 12 amino acids. The chain's CDR3 is CASSHSTYEQYF. In DNA form, the CDR3 reads TGTGCCAGCAGCCACTCTACCTACGAGCAGTACTTC.

This sequence joins TRBV7-2 and TRBJ1-2, with 8 bases aligning to TRBD1. J was trimmed by 2 bases and V by 3 bases; bases with no gene match: 5. The CDR3 is made up of 15 amino acids. CDR1 is SGHTA and CDR2 is FQGNSA in the germline V gene. CDR3 coding DNA: TGTGCCAGCAGCTTGGACAGGGCCCTAAACTATGGCTACACCTTC. This codes for CASSLDRALNYGYTF.

J is TRBJ2-2 and V is TRBV5-5, with D perhaps TRBD2 (5 bases). This CDR3 region has 16 residues. The V end was cut by 2 bases, the J end by 6 bases, with 17 bases between. Germline assignment: CDR1 SGHKS and CDR2 YYEKEE (reference sequence). CDR3 sequence reads: CASSLFQDSGAGELFF. The CDR3 DNA is TGTGCCAGCAGCTTATTTCAGGACTCGGGCGCCGGGGAGCTGTTTTTT.

The rearrangement uses TRBV6-5 and TRBJ2-7, with D possibly matching TRBD1 (5 bases). Trimming pared 6 bases from V and 7 bases from J, leaving 19 bases between. Germline values: CDR1 MNHEY, CDR2 SVGAGI. The length of the CDR3 is 14 residues. In nucleotides, the CDR3 is TGTGCCAGCAGGGGGTGGGAAACAGCAGGGGAGCAGTACTTC. It translates to CASRGWETAGEQYF.

The genes are TRBV19 and TRBJ1-2; TRBD1 matches 7 bases. V lost 1 base to trimming and J lost 5 bases; unmatched junction nucleotides: 4. Germline V gene sequence: CDR1 LNHDA, CDR2 SQIVND (reference sequence). The CDR3 covers 14 residues. The DNA for the CDR3 is TGTGCCAGTAGTATAGGCCCGACAGGGTATGGCTACACCTTC. This gives the protein CASSIGPTGYGYTF.

This clone came up once. The V call is TRBV6-5, the J call TRBJ1-2; possibly TRBD1 for D (5 bases). Germline-derived CDR1 and CDR2 are MNHEY and SVGAGI. Trimming removed 5 bases at V and 6 bases at J, with 13 bases between. CDR3 size: 13 residues. DNA of the CDR3: TGTGCCAGCAGTCTCCAGGGAATTGATGGCTACACCTTC. This codes for CASSLQGIDGYTF.

This sequence joins TRBV19 and TRBJ1-3; no clear D gene. V dropped 10 bases and J dropped 0 bases, with 10 bases sitting between them. Germline V gene sequence: CDR1 LNHDA, CDR2 SQIVND (reference sequence). The CDR3 is 13 amino acids. The CDR3, as DNA: TGTGCCACCCGGTTGAACTCTGGAAACACCATATATTTT. Its protein is CATRLNSGNTIYF.

The chain is built from TRBV10-3 and TRBJ1-1; weak D call: TRBD1 (6 bases). The CDR3 covers 14 residues. Germline assignment: CDR1 ENHRY and CDR2 SYGVKD. V lost 6 bases and J lost 1, with 12 bases in between. This CDR3 reads CAIRGPGANTEAFF. Here the CDR3 DNA reads TGTGCCATCAGGGGGCCAGGGGCGAACACTGAAGCTTTCTTT.

The chain has TRBV2 and TRBJ2-3; tentatively, D is TRBD2 (5 bases). Deletions cut 8 bases from V and 0 bases from J, with 9 bases between. This CDR3 comprises 13 residues. Germline V lookup: CDR1 SNHLY, CDR2 FYNNEI. This chain's CDR3 is CASGRRSTDTQYF. The CDR3 DNA follows: TGTGCCAGCGGGAGAAGGAGCACAGATACGCAGTATTTT. The whole variable domain, filled in from reference TRBV2 and TRBJ2-3, reads EPEVTQTPSHQVTQMGQEVILRCVPISNHLYFYWYRQILGQKVEFLVSFYNNEISEKSEIFDDQFSVERPDGSNFTLKIRSTKLEDSAMYFCASGRRSTDTQYFGPGTRLTVL.

V is TRBV11-2 and J is TRBJ2-7; 7 nucleotides agree with TRBD1. V gave up 4 bases and J gave up 0 bases; unmatched junction bases: 9. In germline, CDR1 is SGHAT, CDR2 FQNNGV. The CDR3 totals 16 residues. In DNA form, the CDR3 reads TGTGCCAGCAGCTCCACGACAGGGTTTAGCTCCTACGAGCAGTACTTC. Translated, it gives CASSSTTGFSSYEQYF.

The chain has TRBV10-2 and TRBJ1-1; 8 positions match TRBD1. V lost 4 bases to trimming and J lost 2 bases; unmatched junction nucleotides: 3. This CDR3 region has 14 residues. Looked up from germline, CDR1 is WSHSY and CDR2 is SAAADI. CDR3 amino acids: CASSAGTGNTEAFF. DNA for the CDR3: TGCGCCAGCAGTGCCGGGACAGGAAACACTGAAGCTTTCTTT.

V usage is TRBV4-2 and J usage is TRBJ2-1; 7 nucleotides agree with TRBD2. The V gene's germline CDR1 is LGHNA and CDR2 YNFKEQ. The ends lost 2 bases at V and 3 bases at J; junction bases unmatched: 1. The CDR3 contains 14 residues. The CDR3 here is CASSQLADYNEQFF. The CDR3 nucleotides read TGTGCCAGCAGCCAACTAGCGGACTACAATGAGCAGTTCTTC.

The V and J genes are TRBV19 and TRBJ2-3; D is undetermined. The CDR3 loop spans 13 amino acids. V was shortened by 4 bases and J by 2 bases, with 7 bases between the two germline ends. Germline V gene lookup returns CDR1 LNHDA and CDR2 SQIVND (reference sequence). CDR3 sequence (DNA): TGTGCCAGTAGTAGGGCCCTCACAGATACGCAGTATTTT. Its translation: CASSRALTDTQYF.

In this sample, this clone turned up a few times. The V gene is TRBV3-1 (or the pseudogene TRBV3-2), the J gene TRBJ2-7; D may be TRBD2 (5 bases). Per the germline V gene, CDR1 is LGHDT and CDR2 is YNNKEL (reference sequence). V was clipped by 5 bases and J by 2 bases, with 13 bases between them. The CDR3 runs to 14 residues. The CDR3 region is CASSNGRAPYEQYF. DNA for the CDR3: TGTGCCAGCAGCAACGGGCGGGCCCCCTACGAGCAGTACTTC.